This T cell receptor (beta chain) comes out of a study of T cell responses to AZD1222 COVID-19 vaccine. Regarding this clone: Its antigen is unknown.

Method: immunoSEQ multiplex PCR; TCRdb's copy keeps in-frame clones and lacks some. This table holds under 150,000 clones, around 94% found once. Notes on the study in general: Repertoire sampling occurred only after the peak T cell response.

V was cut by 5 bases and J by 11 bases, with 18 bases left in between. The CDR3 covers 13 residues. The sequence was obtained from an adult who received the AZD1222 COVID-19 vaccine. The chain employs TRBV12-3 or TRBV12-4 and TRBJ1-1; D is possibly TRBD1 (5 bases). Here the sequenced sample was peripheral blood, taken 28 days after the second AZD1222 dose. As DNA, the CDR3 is TGTGCCAGCAGTCTGTACCGGGAACGGGGGGCTTTCTTT. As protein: CASSLYRERGAFF.